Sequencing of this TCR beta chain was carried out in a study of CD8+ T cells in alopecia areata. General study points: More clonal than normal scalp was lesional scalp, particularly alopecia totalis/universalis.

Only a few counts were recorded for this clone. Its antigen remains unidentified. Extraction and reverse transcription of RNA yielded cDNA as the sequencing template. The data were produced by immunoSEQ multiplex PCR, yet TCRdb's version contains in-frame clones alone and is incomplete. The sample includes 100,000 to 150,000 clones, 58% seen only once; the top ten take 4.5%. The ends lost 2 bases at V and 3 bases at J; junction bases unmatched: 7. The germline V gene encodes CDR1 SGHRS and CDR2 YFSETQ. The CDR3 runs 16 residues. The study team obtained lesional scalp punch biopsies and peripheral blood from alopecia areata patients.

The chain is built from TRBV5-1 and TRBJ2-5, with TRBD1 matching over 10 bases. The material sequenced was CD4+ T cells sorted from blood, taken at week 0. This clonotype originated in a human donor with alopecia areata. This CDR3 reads CASSFSPGTGEETQYF. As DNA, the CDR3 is TGCGCCAGCAGCTTTTCCCCCGGGACAGGGGAAGAGACCCAGTACTTC.